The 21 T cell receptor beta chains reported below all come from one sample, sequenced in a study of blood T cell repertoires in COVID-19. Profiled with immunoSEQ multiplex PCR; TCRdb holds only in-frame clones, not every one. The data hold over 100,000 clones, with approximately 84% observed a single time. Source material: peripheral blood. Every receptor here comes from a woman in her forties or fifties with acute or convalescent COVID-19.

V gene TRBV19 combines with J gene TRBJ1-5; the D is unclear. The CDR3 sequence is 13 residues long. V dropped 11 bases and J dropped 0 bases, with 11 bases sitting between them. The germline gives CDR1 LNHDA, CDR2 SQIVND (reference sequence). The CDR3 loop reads CAGGTFSNQPQHF. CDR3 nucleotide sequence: TGTGCCGGAGGAACGTTTAGCAATCAGCCCCAGCATTTT.

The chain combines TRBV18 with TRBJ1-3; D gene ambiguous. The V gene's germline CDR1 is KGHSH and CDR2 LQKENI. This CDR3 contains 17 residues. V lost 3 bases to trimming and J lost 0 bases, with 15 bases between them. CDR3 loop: CASSPAGNKISGNTIYF. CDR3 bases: TGTGCCAGCTCACCGGCCGGGAATAAGATCTCTGGAAACACCATATATTTT.

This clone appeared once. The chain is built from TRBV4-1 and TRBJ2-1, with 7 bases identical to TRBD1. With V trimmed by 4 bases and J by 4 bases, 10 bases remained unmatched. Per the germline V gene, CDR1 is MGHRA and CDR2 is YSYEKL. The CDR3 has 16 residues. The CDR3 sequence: CASSRPGQSKYNEQFF. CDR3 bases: TGCGCCAGCAGCCGACCGGGACAGTCAAAGTACAATGAGCAGTTCTTC.

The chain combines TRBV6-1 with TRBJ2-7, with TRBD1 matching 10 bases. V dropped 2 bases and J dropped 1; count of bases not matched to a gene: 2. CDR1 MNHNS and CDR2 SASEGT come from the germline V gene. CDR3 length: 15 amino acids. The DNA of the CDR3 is TGTGCCAGCAGTGAAAAGGGACAGGGGTCCTACGAGCAGTACTTC. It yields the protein CASSEKGQGSYEQYF.

For the CDR3, the DNA is TGTGCCAGCAGTGACAAATCTAGCGGGGGGGACACCGGGGAGCTGTTTTTT. The encoded protein is CASSDKSSGGDTGELFF. This chain uses TRBV6-4 with TRBJ2-2; 12 bases align to TRBD2. V was clipped by 2 bases and J by 3 bases; unmatched bases: 4. The CDR3 consists of 17 residues. Germline V gene lookup returns CDR1 MRHNA and CDR2 SNTAGT.

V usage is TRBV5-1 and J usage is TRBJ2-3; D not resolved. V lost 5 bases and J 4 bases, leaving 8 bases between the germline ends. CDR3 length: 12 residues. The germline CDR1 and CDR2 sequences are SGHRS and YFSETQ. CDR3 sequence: CASRELSDTQYF. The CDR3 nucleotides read TGCGCCAGCAGGGAGTTGTCAGATACGCAGTATTTT.

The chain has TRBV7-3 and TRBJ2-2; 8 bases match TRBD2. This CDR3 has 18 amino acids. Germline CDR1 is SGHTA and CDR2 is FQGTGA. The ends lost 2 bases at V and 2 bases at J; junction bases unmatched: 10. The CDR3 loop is CASSLGPAGAHNTGELFF. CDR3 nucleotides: TGTGCCAGCAGCTTAGGGCCAGCGGGGGCTCACAACACCGGGGAGCTGTTTTTT. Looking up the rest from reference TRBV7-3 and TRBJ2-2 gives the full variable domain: GAGVSQTPSNKVTEKGKYVELRCDPISGHTALYWYRQSLGQGPEFLIYFQGTGAADDSGLPNDRFFAVRPEGSVSTLKIQRTERGDSAVYLCASSLGPAGAHNTGELFFGEGSRLTVL.

The CDR3 loop reads CASIDRGKRLFF. The DNA of the CDR3 is TGTGCCAGTATCGACAGGGGAAAGAGACTGTTTTTT. The rearrangement joins TRBV19 to TRBJ1-4; 8 bases match TRBD1. The germline CDR1 and CDR2 sequences are LNHDA and SQIVND (reference sequence). V lost 7 bases and J lost 13; bases outside the gene matches: 8. This CDR3 contains 12 residues.

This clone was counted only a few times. DNA of the CDR3: TGTGCCAGCAGCTTCAGGATCCTCCCAAACCCGGCGGGTGATTCACCCCTCCACTTT. This translates into CASSFRILPNPAGDSPLHF. The chain joins TRBV7-6 to TRBJ1-6; the D is unclear. Trimming stripped 3 bases from V and 8 bases from J, with 26 bases between. Germline V gives CDR1 SGHVS, CDR2 FNYEAQ. This CDR3 has 19 amino acids.

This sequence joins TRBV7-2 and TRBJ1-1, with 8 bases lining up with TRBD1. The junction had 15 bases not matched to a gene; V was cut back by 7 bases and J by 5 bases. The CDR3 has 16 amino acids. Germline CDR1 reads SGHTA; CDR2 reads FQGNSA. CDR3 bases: TGTGCCAGCAACCAGGAGGCAGGGGGCTTTAATACTGAAGCTTTCTTT. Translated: CASNQEAGGFNTEAFF.

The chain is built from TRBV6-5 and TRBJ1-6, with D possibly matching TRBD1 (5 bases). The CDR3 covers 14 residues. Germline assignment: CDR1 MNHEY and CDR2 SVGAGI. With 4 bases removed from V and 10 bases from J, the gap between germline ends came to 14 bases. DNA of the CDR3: TGTGCCAGCAGTTTATCGGGGGAGGGGTCACCCCTCCACTTT. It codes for CASSLSGEGSPLHF.

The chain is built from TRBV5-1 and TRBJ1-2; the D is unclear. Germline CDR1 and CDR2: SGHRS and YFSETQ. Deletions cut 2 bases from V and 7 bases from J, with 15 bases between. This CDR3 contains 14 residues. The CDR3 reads CASSFGPPEGGYTF. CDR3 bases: TGCGCCAGCAGCTTCGGGCCCCCCGAGGGTGGCTACACCTTC. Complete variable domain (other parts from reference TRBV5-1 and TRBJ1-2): KAGVTQTPRYLIKTRGQQVTLSCSPISGHRSVSWYQQTPGQGLQFLFEYFSETQRNKGNFPGRFSGRQFSNSRSEMNVSTLELGDSALYLCASSFGPPEGGYTFGSGTRLTVV.

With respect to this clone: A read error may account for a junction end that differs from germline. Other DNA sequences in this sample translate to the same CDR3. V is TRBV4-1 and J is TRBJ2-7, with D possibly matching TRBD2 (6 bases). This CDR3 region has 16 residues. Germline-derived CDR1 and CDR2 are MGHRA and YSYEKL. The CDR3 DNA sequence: TGCGCCAGTAGCCAAGATCTAACCGGGGGCTCCTACGAGCAGTACTTC. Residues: CASSQDLTGGSYEQYF.

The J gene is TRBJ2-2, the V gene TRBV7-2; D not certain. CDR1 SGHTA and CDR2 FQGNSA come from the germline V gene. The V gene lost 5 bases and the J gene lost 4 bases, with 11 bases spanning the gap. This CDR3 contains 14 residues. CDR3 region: CASSHASGTGELFF. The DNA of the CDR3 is TGTGCCAGCAGCCACGCGTCAGGCACCGGGGAGCTGTTTTTT.

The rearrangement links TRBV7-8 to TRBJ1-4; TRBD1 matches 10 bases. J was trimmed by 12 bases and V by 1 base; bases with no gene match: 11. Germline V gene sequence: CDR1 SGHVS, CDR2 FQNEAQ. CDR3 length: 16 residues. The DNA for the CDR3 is TGTGCCAGCAGCTTAGGATGGGACAGGGGCTTCCGCGAACTGTTTTTT. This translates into CASSLGWDRGFRELFF.

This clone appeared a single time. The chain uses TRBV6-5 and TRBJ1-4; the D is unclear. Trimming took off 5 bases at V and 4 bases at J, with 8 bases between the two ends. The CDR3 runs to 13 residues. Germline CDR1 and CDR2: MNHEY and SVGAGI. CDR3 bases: TGTGCCAGCAGTCGGGGATATAATGAAAAACTGTTTTTT. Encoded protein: CASSRGYNEKLFF.

DNA of the CDR3: TGCGCCAGCAGCTTAGGGACAGCCAACAATGAGCAGTTCTTC. Protein product: CASSLGTANNEQFF. This sequence joins TRBV5-1 and TRBJ2-1; 7 nucleotides match TRBD1. The CDR3 runs 14 residues. The V segment lost 2 bases and the J segment 5 bases; nucleotides outside the gene matches: 4. Germline CDR1 SGHRS, CDR2 YFSETQ. The full variable domain, in which reference TRBV5-1 and TRBJ2-1 provide the parts outside the CDR3, is KAGVTQTPRYLIKTRGQQVTLSCSPISGHRSVSWYQQTPGQGLQFLFEYFSETQRNKGNFPGRFSGRQFSNSRSEMNVSTLELGDSALYLCASSLGTANNEQFFGPGTRLTVL.

This CDR3 reads CASSFRQGANEQYF. The CDR3 DNA sequence: TGCGCCAGCAGCTTCCGGCAGGGGGCTAACGAGCAGTACTTC. This rearrangement joins TRBV5-1 to TRBJ2-7, with 8 bases that match TRBD1. The V gene's germline CDR1 is SGHRS and CDR2 YFSETQ. The CDR3 loop spans 14 amino acids. V trimming: 2 bases; J trimming: 5 bases; junction bases outside the gene matches: 6. The whole variable domain, filled in from reference TRBV5-1 and TRBJ2-7, reads KAGVTQTPRYLIKTRGQQVTLSCSPISGHRSVSWYQQTPGQGLQFLFEYFSETQRNKGNFPGRFSGRQFSNSRSEMNVSTLELGDSALYLCASSFRQGANEQYFGPGTRLTVT.

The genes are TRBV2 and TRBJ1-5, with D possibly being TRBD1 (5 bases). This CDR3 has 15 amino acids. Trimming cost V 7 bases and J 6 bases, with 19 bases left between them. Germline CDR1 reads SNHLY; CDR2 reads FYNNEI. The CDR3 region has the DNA TGTGCCAGCAAAAAAGGTGGGGGAGGCAGTCAGCCCCAGCATTTT. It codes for CASKKGGGGSQPQHF.

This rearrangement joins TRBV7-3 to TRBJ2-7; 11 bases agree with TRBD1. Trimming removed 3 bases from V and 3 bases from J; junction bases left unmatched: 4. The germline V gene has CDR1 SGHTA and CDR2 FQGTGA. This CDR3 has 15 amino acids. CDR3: CASSFQGTGGYEQYF. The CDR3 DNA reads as TGTGCCAGCAGCTTCCAAGGGACAGGGGGCTACGAGCAGTACTTC.

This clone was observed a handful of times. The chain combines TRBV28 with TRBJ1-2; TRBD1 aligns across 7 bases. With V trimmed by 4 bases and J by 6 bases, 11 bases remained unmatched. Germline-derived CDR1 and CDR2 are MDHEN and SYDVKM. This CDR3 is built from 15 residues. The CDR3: CASSSTGQLGDGYTF. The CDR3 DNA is TGTGCCAGCAGTTCCACGGGACAGCTAGGAGATGGCTACACCTTC.